These 30 T cell receptor beta chains originate from one sample sequenced in a study of prognosis after radiotherapy for stage I lung cancer (dated by TCRdb to about 2021). Sequenced on an Illumina HiSeq 3000. Two rounds of multiplex PCR on genomic DNA were used to amplify the TCR beta CDR3 region. In the first round of PCR, primers specific to each TRBV and TRBJ gene were used, and the primer sequences are filed in Chinese patent CN105087789A. The public sequencing data were trimmed at Q25 with fastp and processed into clonotypes with MiXCR by TCRdb, which kept only in-frame beta chains. Rows are combined by CDR3 protein, so each entry shows the most common genes and DNA. Here the sample has around 51,000 distinct CDR3 sequences; over 30% occur a single time. The top ten clones comprise 9.2% of the sample. The sequencing used PBMCs, collected before or after stereotactic body radiation therapy (not recorded which). The receptors were gathered from a donor of 50 years or more with non-small cell lung cancer.

The table lists this clonotype with many counts. The V call is TRBV7-9, the J call TRBJ2-7, with unresolved D. This CDR3 comprises 12 residues. With 8 bases removed from V and 6 bases from J, the gap between germline ends came to 14 bases. CDR1 and CDR2 from the germline V gene are SEHNR and FQNEAQ (reference sequence). The CDR3 bases are TGTGCCAGCTCGCGGACCCCGGCCGAGCAGTACTTC. This gives the protein CASSRTPAEQYF.

V is TRBV9 and J is TRBJ2-5; possible D gene TRBD2, 6 bases. V was trimmed by 6 bases and J by 4 bases, leaving 22 bases between them. This CDR3 has 16 residues. Germline V gene sequence: CDR1 SGDLS, CDR2 YYNGEE. This CDR3 reads CASIARPRGGGETQYF. CDR3 nucleotide sequence: TGTGCCAGCATCGCCCGGCCCCGGGGAGGAGGAGAGACCCAGTACTTC.

This clonotype has at least ten counts. The chain carries TRBV11-2 and TRBJ2-3; 7 bases line up with TRBD2. V shed 6 bases, J shed 0 bases, and the junction held 3 bases outside the gene matches. Germline assignment: CDR1 SGHAT and CDR2 FQNNGV. The CDR3 is 14 amino acids. The CDR3 sequence is CASRTSFSTDTQYF. In DNA, the CDR3 is TGTGCCAGCAGGACTAGCTTCAGCACAGATACGCAGTATTTT.

This clonotype occurred many times. The chain recombines TRBV7-3 with TRBJ2-2; 8 nucleotides agree with TRBD2. This CDR3 has 14 amino acids. Germline values: CDR1 SGHTA, CDR2 FQGTGA. The V segment lost 8 bases and the J segment 5 bases; nucleotides outside the gene matches: 7. CDR3 loop: CASREGGRTGELFF. CDR3 nucleotides: TGTGCCAGCCGGGAGGGAGGGCGGACCGGGGAGCTGTTTTTT.

The table lists this clonotype with many counts. V and J are TRBV19 and TRBJ2-3; D is perhaps TRBD2 (6 bases). V was clipped by 3 bases and J by 3 bases, with 7 bases between them. The CDR3 is 13 residues long. CDR1 is LNHDA and CDR2 is SQIVND in the germline V gene (reference sequence). CDR3 loop: CASSMGRTDTQYF. DNA for the CDR3: TGTGCCAGTAGTATGGGGAGGACAGATACGCAGTATTTT.

Concerning this clonotype itself: A single base separates this from a much larger clone, so it may be a read error. The chain links TRBV19 to TRBJ1-5; D may be TRBD1 (5 bases). V lost 5 bases to trimming and J lost 6 bases, with 14 bases between them. Per the germline V gene, CDR1 is LNHDA and CDR2 is SQIVND (reference sequence). The CDR3 covers 14 residues. CDR3 bases: TGTGCCAGTAGTCCAGGGTTGGGGGTTCAGCCCCAGCATTTT. Translated: CASSPGLGVQPQHF.

This clonotype was seen repeatedly, ten times or more. V is TRBV14 and J is TRBJ2-2, with a weak D call TRBD2 (6 bases). CDR1 and CDR2 from the germline V gene are SGHDN and FVKESK. V lost 3 bases and J 7 bases, leaving 15 bases between the germline ends. CDR3 length: 15 amino acids. CDR3 in amino acids: CASSQQLAQVGELFF. The CDR3 coding sequence is TGTGCCAGCAGCCAGCAACTAGCCCAGGTCGGGGAGCTGTTTTTT.

This clonotype appeared many times. V gene TRBV6-1 combines with J gene TRBJ2-7; D remains unclear. Germline V gene sequence: CDR1 MNHNS, CDR2 SASEGT. The CDR3 has 11 residues. Trimming left V 7 bases short and J 6 bases short, with 10 bases between. CDR3 loop: CASTSRSEQYF. In nucleotides, the CDR3 is TGTGCCAGCACGTCTCGCTCCGAGCAGTACTTC.

The chain employs TRBV7-2 and TRBJ2-2; D ambiguous. V gave up 5 bases and J gave up 11 bases, with 18 bases separating them. The CDR3 has 14 residues. Germline CDR1 is SGHTA and CDR2 is FQGNSA. The CDR3 here is CASSAPIGYGELFF. CDR3 bases: TGTGCCAGCAGCGCCCCCATAGGGTACGGTGAGCTGTTTTTT.

This clonotype showed up many times. The V and J genes are TRBV6-7 and TRBJ1-5; D call uncertain. TRBV6-7 is recorded as an ORF, its role being uncertain. The CDR3 runs to 12 residues. V lost 6 bases to trimming and J lost 7 bases, with 10 bases between them. The CDR3 sequence is CASSPSHQPQHF. CDR3 coding DNA: TGTGCCAGCAGCCCTAGCCACCAGCCCCAGCATTTT.

The sample holds many counts of this clonotype. The CDR3 sequence is CASSRRDRGNGYTF. The DNA of the CDR3 is TGTGCCAGCAGCCGCCGGGACAGGGGTAATGGCTACACCTTC. The gene calls are TRBV6-2 or TRBV6-3 and TRBJ1-2; 10 bases line up with TRBD1. V lost 6 bases and J lost 6; bases outside the gene matches: 7. CDR1 and CDR2 (germline): MNHEY, SVGEGT. The CDR3 is 14 residues long.

The chain couples TRBV11-2 to TRBJ2-1; 12 bases are a match to TRBD2. After removal of 4 bases from V and 9 bases from J, the junction contained 10 bases not matched to a gene. CDR1 and CDR2 (germline): SGHAT, FQNNGV. The CDR3 spans 16 residues. CDR3 sequence (DNA): TGTGCCAGCAGCTCCGGGACTAGCGGGCCCACGGGTGAGCAGTTCTTC. Translation gives CASSSGTSGPTGEQFF.

The chain has TRBV12-3 or TRBV12-4 and TRBJ1-2; TRBD1 is a possible D gene (6 bases). V shed 4 bases and J shed 2 bases, with 11 bases lying between them. The CDR3 totals 14 residues. The CDR3 loop is CASSWDNLNYGYTF. DNA for the CDR3: TGTGCCAGCAGTTGGGACAACTTAAACTATGGCTACACCTTC.

This clonotype has a count of ten or more. This rearrangement joins TRBV5-5 to TRBJ2-7, with 8 bases identical to TRBD1. Germline loops: CDR1 SGHKS, CDR2 YYEKEE (reference sequence). This CDR3 region has 16 residues. V lost 3 bases, J lost 5 bases, and 13 bases stayed unmatched. The CDR3 region has the DNA TGTGCCAGCAGCTGGGGAACAGGGGGGAGGTTCCACGAGCAGTACTTC. This encodes CASSWGTGGRFHEQYF.

This clonotype was detected many times. This chain uses TRBV28 with TRBJ1-1, with a tentative D call TRBD1 (6 bases). The length of the CDR3 is 15 residues. Trimming took off 5 bases at V and 4 bases at J, with 17 bases between the two ends. Germline CDR1 and CDR2: MDHEN and SYDVKM. The DNA of the CDR3 is TGTGCCAGCAGTCGGGACACCGGGGGGGGCACTGAAGCTTTCTTT. Amino acids: CASSRDTGGGTEAFF.

Ten or more counts support this clonotype. This chain joins TRBV29-1 and TRBJ2-2; tentative D call: TRBD1 (7 bases). This CDR3 comprises 14 residues. Trimming left V 4 bases short and J 2 bases short, with 11 bases between. CDR1 SQVTM and CDR2 ANQGSEA come from the germline V gene. The CDR3 DNA follows: TGCAGCGTTGTCAGGGGGGCCAACACCGGGGAGCTGTTTTTT. Translated, it gives CSVVRGANTGELFF.

The table lists this clonotype with many counts. This chain links TRBV5-1 with TRBJ2-7, with 11 positions matching TRBD2. This CDR3 is 20 amino acids long. Germline values: CDR1 SGHRS, CDR2 YFSETQ. V lost 0 bases, J lost 0 bases, and 14 bases stayed unmatched. CDR3 amino acids: CASSLVGSRLAGGVSYEQYF. CDR3 nucleotides: TGCGCCAGCAGCTTGGTGGGAAGTAGGCTAGCGGGAGGCGTCTCCTACGAGCAGTACTTC.

Details on this clonotype: This likely stems from a read error, as it lies one base from a far larger clone. The chain combines TRBV6-1 with TRBJ2-1, with TRBD2 identical over 10 bases. The CDR3 sequence is 15 residues long. Germline CDR1 and CDR2: MNHNS and SASEGT. The trim removed 7 bases at V and 15 bases at J, leaving 18 bases unmatched. The chain's CDR3 is CASNPALAGVSGVFF. The CDR3 DNA reads TGTGCCAGCAATCCCGCCCTAGCGGGAGTTTCGGGCGTGTTCTTC.

In its sample, this clonotype was seen once. A far larger clone differs by one base, so this is likely a read error. The genes are TRBV6-6 and TRBJ2-7, with 7 bases lining up with TRBD1. Germline assignment: CDR1 MNHNY and CDR2 SVGAGI (reference sequence). V gave up 0 bases and J gave up 2 bases; unmatched junction bases: 7. The CDR3 is 16 residues long. CDR3 loop: CASSYSTGSTPYEQYF. The DNA for the CDR3 is TGTGCCAGCAGTTACTCGACAGGGTCTACTCCCTACGAGCAGTACTTC.

This clonotype was detected ten times or more. This chain connects TRBV28 to TRBJ2-1, with TRBD2 identical over 8 bases. Germline loops: CDR1 MDHEN, CDR2 SYDVKM. The CDR3 is 15 residues long. The J segment lost 0 bases and the V segment lost 6 bases, leaving 4 bases of the junction unmatched. The CDR3 nucleotides read TGTGCCAGCAGCCTAAGCGGGAGCTCCTACAATGAGCAGTTCTTC. Protein product: CASSLSGSSYNEQFF.

By sample share, this clonotype is medium-sized. Here the CDR3 reads CSARDRGTSNSPLHF. CDR3 sequence (DNA): TGCAGTGCTAGAGACAGAGGAACGTCCAATTCACCCCTCCACTTT. J is TRBJ1-6 and V is TRBV20-1; D remains ambiguous. This CDR3 has 15 residues. The ends were cut back, 0 bases at V and 7 bases at J, with 13 bases in the middle. Germline CDR1 reads DFQATT; CDR2 reads SNEGSKA (reference sequence).

A word on this clonotype: Being one base from a much bigger clone, this may be a read error. The CDR3 DNA follows: TGTACCAGCAGTGACGGCAGTTCTCTGTTTTTT. It codes for CTSSDGSSLFF. This chain joins TRBV2 and TRBJ1-4; D is unresolved. The length of the CDR3 is 11 residues. The germline V gene has CDR1 SNHLY and CDR2 FYNNEI.

Ten or more counts support this clonotype. The V and J genes are TRBV28 and TRBJ2-7; perhaps TRBD1 as D (7 bases). CDR3 size: 17 residues. Germline values: CDR1 MDHEN, CDR2 SYDVKM. V gave up 5 bases and J gave up 2 bases, with 22 bases separating them. DNA for the CDR3: TGTGCCAGCAGTGAAATTGCGGGGACAGCTATTACCTACGAGCAGTACTTC. It specifies CASSEIAGTAITYEQYF.

For this clonotype: This likely stems from a read error, as it lies one base from a far larger clone. The V gene is TRBV6-2 or TRBV6-3, the J gene TRBJ2-7, with 8 bases fitting TRBD1. With the DNA end fitting TRBJ2-3 better, the J assignment may be wrong. CDR1 is MNHEY and CDR2 is SVGEGT in the germline V gene. The CDR3 length is 15 residues. The CDR3 spells CASRWGQANRDKQYF. The DNA of the CDR3 is TGTGCCAGCAGATGGGGACAGGCAAATAGAGATAAGCAGTATTTT.

This clonotype was counted at least ten times. The rearrangement uses TRBV6-1 and TRBJ1-2, with D maybe TRBD1 (6 bases). Per the germline V gene, CDR1 is MNHNS and CDR2 is SASEGT. The V and J ends lost 2 bases and 4 bases respectively, with 14 bases between them. This CDR3 is 15 amino acids long. DNA of the CDR3: TGTGCCAGCAGTGAACGGGGGGCGAAGAGCTATGGCTACACCTTC. Translation gives CASSERGAKSYGYTF.

About this clonotype: This likely stems from a read error, as it lies one base from a far larger clone. DNA of the CDR3: TGTGCCAGCAGGGAGGCGGGAGGGTCCTACAATGAGCAGTTCTTC. Encoded protein: CASREAGGSYNEQFF. The chain links TRBV6-1 to TRBJ2-1; 9 bases agree with TRBD2. Germline V gene sequence: CDR1 MNHNS, CDR2 SASEGT. Unmatched junction bases numbered 4, after V lost 6 bases and J lost 1 base. There are 15 residues in the CDR3.

The chain has TRBV19 and TRBJ2-2, with TRBD2 identical over 9 bases. V lost 5 bases and J lost 9; bases outside the gene matches: 28. Germline V gene lookup returns CDR1 LNHDA and CDR2 SQIVND (reference sequence). CDR3 length: 21 residues. CDR3 nucleotides: TGTGCCAGTAGTCCTCTCGGCGGGAGGGCCGGTGGACGTGTGTGGACCTGGGAGCTGTTTTTT. It specifies CASSPLGGRAGGRVWTWELFF.

Concerning this clonotype itself: A far larger clone is one base from this, pointing to a likely read error. The chain recombines TRBV6-8 with TRBJ2-7; D is tentatively TRBD1 or TRBD2 (5 bases each). CDR1 and CDR2 (germline): MNHGY, SAAAGT. The CDR3 consists of 11 residues. The CDR3 DNA reads as TGTGCCGGCAGTTACCAGGGAGTCCCTGGTTTC. This encodes CAGSYQGVPGF.

This clonotype was recorded many times. This chain uses TRBV28 with TRBJ1-1; TRBD1 might be the D (5 bases). V lost 3 bases and J lost 11, with 10 bases in between. This CDR3 has 11 amino acids. Germline-derived CDR1 and CDR2 are MDHEN and SYDVKM. Here the CDR3 DNA reads TGTGCCAGCAGTTTGGGGCAGCGGGCTTTCTTT. It translates to CASSLGQRAFF. The entire variable domain, with the rest obtained from reference TRBV28 and TRBJ1-1, is as follows: DVKVTQSSRYLVKRTGEKVFLECVQDMDHENMFWYRQDPGLGLRLIYFSYDVKMKEKGDIPEGYSVSREKKERFSLILESASTNQTSMYLCASSLGQRAFFGQGTRLTVV.

This clonotype was recorded at least ten times. The chain joins TRBV18 to TRBJ2-6, with a tentative D call TRBD1 (5 bases). Trimming shortened V by 0 bases and J by 2 bases, and 8 bases separated the two germline ends. CDR3 length equals 16 residues. Germline V gene sequence: CDR1 KGHSH, CDR2 LQKENI. CDR3 DNA sequence: TGTGCCAGCTCACCACCGACAGCCACTGGGGCCAACGTCCTGACTTTC. This translates into CASSPPTATGANVLTF.